These 26 T cell receptor beta chains were sequenced from one sample in a study of cytomegalovirus exposure and HLA in healthy donors. PCR employed 60 Vbeta and 13 Jbeta primers. Only in-frame clones appear in the TCRdb table, and some are missing; sequencing was by immunoSEQ multiplex PCR. Altogether over 55,000 clones are present, 85% to 90% being singletons, with the ten largest covering around 10%. Sequenced sample: PBMCs. These receptors came from a woman younger than 45 in good health and CMV-seropositive.

The chain has TRBV7-6 and TRBJ2-5; D gene uncertain. Germline V CDR1 and CDR2: SGHVS, FNYEAQ. The CDR3 extends over 14 amino acids. V was cut by 2 bases and J by 2 bases, with 9 bases left in between. CDR3 loop: CASSLFSRQETQYF. As DNA, the CDR3 is TGTGCCAGCAGCTTATTCTCCAGACAAGAGACCCAGTACTTC.

This clone was seen only once. V gene TRBV28 combines with J gene TRBJ1-6; D is possibly TRBD1 (6 bases). There are 12 residues in the CDR3. Germline CDR1 is MDHEN and CDR2 is SYDVKM. V was trimmed by 5 bases and J by 14 bases, leaving 13 bases between them. The CDR3 reads CASSITGFTLHF. For the CDR3, the DNA is TGTGCCAGCAGTATAACAGGGTTCACCCTCCACTTT.

The chain combines TRBV19 with TRBJ2-1; 10 bases align to TRBD2. Germline CDR1 reads LNHDA; CDR2 reads SQIVND (reference sequence). The trim removed 2 bases at V and 7 bases at J, leaving 8 bases unmatched. The CDR3 loop spans 16 amino acids. The CDR3 region is CASSIMGASGRNEQFF. The DNA for the CDR3 is TGTGCCAGTAGTATAATGGGGGCTAGCGGGAGAAATGAGCAGTTCTTC.

The gene calls are TRBV6-5 and TRBJ1-2; 10 nucleotides match TRBD1. The CDR3 consists of 14 residues. The germline V gene encodes CDR1 MNHEY and CDR2 SVGAGI. The J segment lost 8 bases and the V segment lost 5 bases, leaving 8 bases of the junction unmatched. The CDR3 DNA is TGTGCCAGCAGTCCCGACAGGGGGCGTTGGGGCTACACCTTC. This translates into CASSPDRGRWGYTF.

The count of this clone is one. This chain joins TRBV7-9 and TRBJ1-6, with D uncertain. The CDR3 is 13 amino acids. Germline CDR1 is SEHNR and CDR2 is FQNEAQ (reference sequence). The V gene lost 3 bases and the J gene lost 7 bases, with 7 bases spanning the gap. The CDR3 region is CASSLVLNSPLHF. DNA of the CDR3: TGTGCCAGCAGCTTGGTACTGAATTCACCCCTCCACTTT.

The V call is TRBV30, the J call TRBJ2-6; weak D call: TRBD1 (6 bases). Looked up from germline, CDR1 is GTSNPN and CDR2 is SVGIG (reference sequence). Trimming removed 6 bases at V and 1 base at J, with 13 bases between. This CDR3 has 15 amino acids. The CDR3 DNA sequence: TGTGCCTGTACACAGGGACCGTCTGGGGCCAACGTCCTGACTTTC. Protein: CACTQGPSGANVLTF.

This clone was detected a few times. The identical CDR3 is also encoded by other nucleotide sequences in the sample. This rearrangement joins TRBV28 to TRBJ2-5; the D gene is possibly TRBD2 (6 bases). V was clipped by 6 bases and J by 2 bases, with 19 bases between them. This CDR3 is built from 16 residues. Per germline, CDR1 MDHEN and CDR2 SYDVKM. The chain's CDR3 is CASRAVKRGRQETQYF. DNA of the CDR3: TGTGCCAGCAGAGCCGTTAAACGGGGGAGGCAAGAGACCCAGTACTTC.

CDR3 protein: CASSQKTGGTEAFF. The CDR3 DNA sequence: TGCGCCAGCAGCCAGAAGACAGGGGGGACTGAAGCTTTCTTT. The rearrangement uses TRBV4-1 and TRBJ1-1, with 9 bases fitting TRBD1. The junction had 4 bases not matched to a gene; V was cut back by 3 bases and J by 5 bases. Germline assignment: CDR1 MGHRA and CDR2 YSYEKL. This CDR3 region has 14 residues.

V is TRBV5-1 and J is TRBJ2-2, with TRBD2 matching 14 bases. This CDR3 comprises 17 residues. Germline lookup yields CDR1 SGHRS and CDR2 YFSETQ. V lost 2 bases to trimming and J lost 4 bases; unmatched junction nucleotides: 4. In DNA form, the CDR3 reads TGCGCCAGCAGCTTCGGACTAGCGGGAGGAACCACCGGGGAGCTGTTTTTT. Translated: CASSFGLAGGTTGELFF.

The chain combines TRBV5-1 with TRBJ2-3; 8 nucleotides match TRBD1. Germline CDR1 reads SGHRS; CDR2 reads YFSETQ. The V segment lost 2 bases and the J segment 1 base; nucleotides outside the gene matches: 6. The CDR3 has 16 residues. CDR3 nucleotides: TGCGCCAGCAGCTTAAGGACAGGGCTGGGCACAGATACGCAGTATTTT. Its protein is CASSLRTGLGTDTQYF.

The chain joins TRBV27 to TRBJ2-7; 12 bases are shared with TRBD2. CDR1 and CDR2 (germline): MNHEY, SMNVEV (reference sequence). This CDR3 spans 15 amino acids. Trimming removed 5 bases from V and 1 base from J; junction bases left unmatched: 3. CDR3 nucleotide sequence: TGTGCCAGCAGTCTAGCGGGAGGGCCGTCCTACGAGCAGTACTTC. Amino acids: CASSLAGGPSYEQYF.

The chain has TRBV9 and TRBJ2-1; 13 bases match TRBD2. J lost 6 bases, V lost 4 bases, and 4 bases had no gene match. The CDR3 is 15 amino acids. Per germline, CDR1 SGDLS and CDR2 YYNGEE. As DNA, the CDR3 is TGTGCCAGCAGCCAGCGGACTAGCGGGAGCAATGAGCAGTTCTTC. Residues: CASSQRTSGSNEQFF.

V is TRBV9 and J is TRBJ2-1, with D tentatively TRBD1 (5 bases). Germline-derived CDR1 and CDR2 are SGDLS and YYNGEE. The CDR3 sequence is 16 residues long. V was clipped by 0 bases and J by 3 bases, with 13 bases between them. This chain's CDR3 is CASSVGFRAGYNEQFF. CDR3 DNA sequence: TGTGCCAGCAGCGTAGGCTTCAGGGCCGGCTACAATGAGCAGTTCTTC.

CDR3 protein: CASSQQGYPYEQYF. The DNA of the CDR3 is TGTGCCAGCAGCCAACAGGGCTACCCCTACGAGCAGTACTTC. The V gene is TRBV6-5, the J gene TRBJ2-7; TRBD1 is a possible D gene (6 bases). CDR3 length: 14 residues. Germline V gene sequence: CDR1 MNHEY, CDR2 SVGAGI. Between the trimmed V and J ends, which lost 6 bases and 2 bases, there was a span of 14 bases.

The V call is TRBV5-1, the J call TRBJ2-3; 9 positions match TRBD1. Trimming removed 2 bases from V and 6 bases from J; junction bases left unmatched: 1. This CDR3 comprises 13 residues. The germline V gene has CDR1 SGHRS and CDR2 YFSETQ. The CDR3: CASSLGQGDTQYF. Here the CDR3 DNA reads TGCGCCAGCAGCTTAGGACAGGGGGATACGCAGTATTTT.

The chain recombines TRBV27 with TRBJ2-1; 15 nucleotides align to TRBD2. Germline CDR1 is MNHEY and CDR2 is SMNVEV (reference sequence). After removal of 3 bases from V and 6 bases from J, the junction contained 15 bases not matched to a gene. The CDR3 is made up of 20 amino acids. DNA for the CDR3: TGTGCCAGCAGTTTGGGTTACGGACTAGCGGGAGGGACCTCTTTCAATGAGCAGTTCTTC. Protein product: CASSLGYGLAGGTSFNEQFF.

The rearrangement joins TRBV7-9 to TRBJ1-2, with TRBD1 identical over 7 bases. The CDR3 contains 14 residues. V was clipped by 5 bases and J by 3 bases; unmatched bases: 6. Germline lookup yields CDR1 SEHNR and CDR2 FQNEAQ (reference sequence). The CDR3 sequence is CASSRTGDDYGYTF. Here the CDR3 DNA reads TGTGCCAGCAGCCGTACAGGGGACGACTATGGCTACACCTTC.

This clone showed up just once. The V gene is TRBV7-9, the J gene TRBJ1-3, with 8 bases identical to TRBD1. CDR3 length equals 15 residues. The germline CDR1 and CDR2 sequences are SEHNR and FQNEAQ (reference sequence). Trimming at V came to 8 bases and at J to 2 bases, leaving 8 bases not matched to a gene. The CDR3 here is CASGLWDRPGNTIYF. The DNA for the CDR3 is TGTGCCAGCGGCCTTTGGGACAGGCCTGGAAACACCATATATTTT.

This clone was detected only once. This chain joins TRBV2 and TRBJ2-5; D may be TRBD2 (7 bases). V lost 7 bases and J lost 5, with 14 bases in between. Per germline, CDR1 SNHLY and CDR2 FYNNEI. The CDR3 is 13 amino acids. The CDR3 region is CASKGVREETQYF. The CDR3 nucleotides are TGTGCCAGCAAGGGGGTGCGGGAGGAGACCCAGTACTTC.

This sequence joins TRBV27 and TRBJ2-7, with TRBD1 matching 8 bases. J lost 9 bases, V lost 2 bases, and 6 bases had no gene match. In germline, CDR1 is MNHEY, CDR2 SMNVEV (reference sequence). This CDR3 comprises 13 residues. CDR3 residues: CASSLNQGASQYF. As DNA, the CDR3 is TGTGCCAGCAGTTTAAACCAGGGGGCGTCGCAGTACTTC.

This clone is a singleton in its sample. The chain carries TRBV28 and TRBJ2-7, with TRBD1 matching 10 bases. The junction had 2 bases not matched to a gene; V was cut back by 0 bases and J by 0 bases. Germline loops: CDR1 MDHEN, CDR2 SYDVKM. This CDR3 has 16 residues. The CDR3 DNA reads TGTGCCAGCAGTTTATGGGGACAGGGGAGCTCCTACGAGCAGTACTTC. This encodes CASSLWGQGSSYEQYF.

This clone showed up just once. The chain links TRBV10-3 to TRBJ1-1; possibly TRBD1 for D (6 bases). V shed 3 bases and J shed 5 bases, with 16 bases lying between them. This CDR3 has 15 residues. Germline V gene lookup returns CDR1 ENHRY and CDR2 SYGVKD. CDR3 in amino acids: CAISDLQGRGTEAFF. The CDR3 coding sequence is TGTGCCATCAGTGACCTACAGGGTAGGGGGACTGAAGCTTTCTTT.

The chain has TRBV27 and TRBJ2-1; no firm D call. CDR1 MNHEY and CDR2 SMNVEV come from the germline V gene (reference sequence). This CDR3 is 15 amino acids long. Trimming pared 5 bases from V and 0 bases from J, leaving 11 bases between. In DNA form, the CDR3 reads TGTGCCAGCAGTCCTCGAAGTAGCTCCTACAATGAGCAGTTCTTC. Amino acids: CASSPRSSSYNEQFF.

The chain uses TRBV5-6 and TRBJ1-1; D uncertain. The ends were cut back, 2 bases at V and 4 bases at J, with 6 bases in the middle. The germline V gene has CDR1 SGHDT and CDR2 YYEEEE. The CDR3 runs 12 residues. The CDR3 loop reads CASSFSITEAFF. CDR3 nucleotide sequence: TGTGCCAGCAGCTTTAGTATCACTGAAGCTTTCTTT.

The chain joins TRBV5-5 to TRBJ2-2; 9 bases map to TRBD1. This CDR3 comprises 15 residues. V trimming: 7 bases; J trimming: 2 bases; junction bases outside the gene matches: 6. Germline values: CDR1 SGHKS, CDR2 YYEKEE (reference sequence). The CDR3 nucleotides read TGTGCCAGCGGAGGACAGGGGAGAAACACCGGGGAGCTGTTTTTT. Translated, it gives CASGGQGRNTGELFF.

The chain is built from TRBV5-1 and TRBJ2-5; 8 bases are shared with TRBD1. Per germline, CDR1 SGHRS and CDR2 YFSETQ. The CDR3 spans 14 residues. With 0 bases clipped from V and 5 bases from J, the junction kept 3 bases outside the gene matches. The CDR3 coding sequence is TGCGCCAGCAGCTTGGGACAGGGGCGGGAGACCCAGTACTTC. Translated, it gives CASSLGQGRETQYF. The whole variable domain, remainder taken from reference TRBV5-1 and TRBJ2-5, is KAGVTQTPRYLIKTRGQQVTLSCSPISGHRSVSWYQQTPGQGLQFLFEYFSETQRNKGNFPGRFSGRQFSNSRSEMNVSTLELGDSALYLCASSLGQGRETQYFGPGTRLLVL.